The 8 T cell receptor beta chains in this list originate from one sample, sequenced in a study of cytomegalovirus exposure and HLA in healthy donors. The primer mix had 60 Vbeta and 13 Jbeta primers. Profiling relied on immunoSEQ multiplex PCR, and the TCRdb table lists in-frame clones only, not all of them. The repertoire holds 100,000 to 150,000 clones, around 75% seen once, with under 9.5% in the top ten. The sample comprised PBMCs. The receptor source for this set is a woman aged 45 to 65 in good health and CMV-seropositive.

The chain is built from TRBV6-5 and TRBJ2-3, with 9 positions matching TRBD2. Per germline, CDR1 MNHEY and CDR2 SVGAGI. The J segment lost 1 base and the V segment lost 2 bases, leaving 4 bases of the junction unmatched. This CDR3 has 16 residues. CDR3 region: CASSYGKRGGTDTQYF. The CDR3 nucleotides read TGTGCCAGCAGTTACGGAAAGCGGGGGGGCACAGATACGCAGTATTTT.

The chain links TRBV27 to TRBJ1-1; 7 bases match TRBD1. CDR1 MNHEY and CDR2 SMNVEV come from the germline V gene (reference sequence). The CDR3 has 17 residues. J lost 0 bases, V lost 5 bases, and 12 bases had no gene match. The CDR3 DNA is TGTGCCAGCAGTCGGCCCGCGGACAGGACCATGAACACTGAAGCTTTCTTT. As protein: CASSRPADRTMNTEAFF.

This clone appeared a single time. The chain links TRBV10-3 to TRBJ1-5; 8 bases are a match to TRBD1. This CDR3 spans 14 amino acids. The V gene's germline CDR1 is ENHRY and CDR2 SYGVKD. The junction had 4 bases not matched to a gene; V was cut back by 3 bases and J by 6 bases. CDR3 DNA sequence: TGTGCCATCAGTGACAGGGGGCAGGGTCAGCCCCAGCATTTT. Translated: CAISDRGQGQPQHF.

The V call is TRBV29-1, the J call TRBJ2-1, with a tentative D call TRBD2 (9 bases). The CDR3 consists of 15 residues. Trimming cost V 6 bases and J 7 bases, with 22 bases left between them. Germline CDR1 reads SQVTM; CDR2 reads ANQGSEA. The CDR3 region has the DNA TGCAGCGTGGCAGGACAGGGCAGCGGGAGGAATGAGCAGTTCTTC. Protein sequence: CSVAGQGSGRNEQFF.

The chain uses TRBV5-1 and TRBJ2-3; D is unresolved. This CDR3 is 14 amino acids long. From germline, CDR1 is SGHRS and CDR2 YFSETQ. V lost 3 bases, J lost 0 bases, and 8 bases lay in between. The CDR3 DNA reads TGCGCCAGCAGCTCCTTCCTTAGCACAGATACGCAGTATTTT. It yields the protein CASSSFLSTDTQYF.

This sequence joins TRBV7-3 and TRBJ2-3, with 7 bases fitting TRBD2. This CDR3 comprises 13 residues. Germline CDR1 reads SGHTA; CDR2 reads FQGTGA. V trimming: 9 bases; J trimming: 1 base; junction bases outside the gene matches: 4. CDR3 nucleotide sequence: TGTGCCAGTGGAACTAGCGGCACAGATACGCAGTATTTT. Protein sequence: CASGTSGTDTQYF. Complete variable domain (other parts from reference TRBV7-3 and TRBJ2-3): GAGVSQTPSNKVTEKGKYVELRCDPISGHTALYWYRQSLGQGPEFLIYFQGTGAADDSGLPNDRFFAVRPEGSVSTLKIQRTERGDSAVYLCASGTSGTDTQYFGPGTRLTVL.

The chain is built from TRBV5-1 and TRBJ1-1; 11 nucleotides match TRBD1. J was trimmed by 7 bases and V by 3 bases; bases with no gene match: 5. This CDR3 has 14 residues. Germline-derived CDR1 and CDR2 are SGHRS and YFSETQ. The CDR3 spells CASSWTGGNREAFF. The CDR3, as DNA: TGCGCCAGCAGCTGGACAGGGGGCAATCGTGAAGCTTTCTTT.

This clone was seen more than once but under ten times. The rearrangement uses TRBV27 and TRBJ2-1, with D maybe TRBD2 (5 bases). The CDR3 sequence is 17 residues long. Germline CDR1 reads MNHEY; CDR2 reads SMNVEV (reference sequence). Trimming removed 4 bases at V and 0 bases at J, with 16 bases between. The CDR3 DNA sequence: TGTGCCAGCAGTTCCAATACGGGGAGAAACTCCTACAATGAGCAGTTCTTC. Translation: CASSSNTGRNSYNEQFF.